This TCR beta chain is drawn from a study of tumor-infiltrating lymphocytes in primary liver carcinoma. The study extracted blood RNA from unsorted whole blood and also extracted germline DNA. Comment on this clonotype: Just one base apart from a much larger clone, this may be a read error.

From germline, CDR1 is MNHEY and CDR2 SVGEGT. J lost 3 bases, V lost 8 bases, and 8 bases had no gene match. The CDR3 spans 14 residues. Reverse transcription of 450 to 500 ng total RNA with a constant-region primer produced TCR beta cDNA. Libraries covering TCR beta were generated through three nested multiplex PCR rounds (using a slightly modified ARM-PCR). The first two PCR rounds used TRBV1-TRBV30 primers with a Cbeta primer, 9 to 11 cycles each. From the multiplex PCR reads, TCRdb called clonotypes with MiXCR, one entry per CDR3 protein. The data show fewer than 400,000 distinct CDR3 sequences, approximately 58% seen once.

This receptor was taken from a woman aged 30 to 39 with primary liver carcinoma and hepatitis B virus infection. Sample: peripheral blood. V is TRBV6-2 or TRBV6-3 and J is TRBJ2-3; TRBD2 matches at 7 bases. The CDR3 DNA follows: TGTGCCAGCGGGCCCGGGAGGACGACAGATACGCAGTATTTT. Residues: CASGPGRTTDTQYF.